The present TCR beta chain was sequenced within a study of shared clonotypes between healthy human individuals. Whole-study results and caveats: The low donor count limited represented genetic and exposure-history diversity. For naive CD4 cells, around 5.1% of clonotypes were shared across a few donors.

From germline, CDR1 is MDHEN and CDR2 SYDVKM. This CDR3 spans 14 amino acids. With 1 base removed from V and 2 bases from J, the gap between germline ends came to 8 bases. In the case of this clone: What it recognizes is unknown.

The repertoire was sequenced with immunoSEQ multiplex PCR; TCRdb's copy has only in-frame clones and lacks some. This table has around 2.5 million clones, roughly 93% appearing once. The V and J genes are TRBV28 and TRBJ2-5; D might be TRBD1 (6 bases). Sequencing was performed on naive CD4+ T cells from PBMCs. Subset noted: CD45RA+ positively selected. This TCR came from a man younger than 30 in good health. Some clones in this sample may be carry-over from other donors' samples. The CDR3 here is CASSLSGQQETQYF. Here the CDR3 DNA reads TGTGCCAGCAGTTTATCTGGACAGCAAGAGACCCAGTACTTC. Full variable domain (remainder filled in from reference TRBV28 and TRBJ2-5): DVKVTQSSRYLVKRTGEKVFLECVQDMDHENMFWYRQDPGLGLRLIYFSYDVKMKEKGDIPEGYSVSREKKERFSLILESASTNQTSMYLCASSLSGQQETQYFGPGTRLLVL.